The following is a T cell receptor (beta chain) sequence with its context. Its antigen is not known. Method: immunoSEQ multiplex PCR; TCRdb's copy keeps in-frame clones and lacks some. The table has 300,000 to 400,000 clones, approximately 79% seen once. These data are taken from a study of shared clonotypes between healthy human individuals. Study observations and caveats: Expectations were that clonotype sharing among donors would be affected by sequencing depth. The study generally estimated greater richness for naive than memory subsets. Some naive CD4 clonotypes, about 5%, turned up in common across four donors.

The sequence was obtained from a man aged 25-45 years in good health. Material: memory CD4+ T cells sorted from blood. The subset was: CD45RA-negative fraction.

The CDR3 sequence: CASWPGQGSGYTF. The DNA for the CDR3 is TGTGCCAGCTGGCCGGGACAGGGGAGCGGCTACACCTTC. The V and J genes are TRBV18 and TRBJ1-2, with 10 bases matching TRBD1. The germline gives CDR1 KGHSH, CDR2 LQKENI. Trimming took 7 bases from V and 8 from J; bases not matched to a gene: 7. This CDR3 comprises 13 residues.